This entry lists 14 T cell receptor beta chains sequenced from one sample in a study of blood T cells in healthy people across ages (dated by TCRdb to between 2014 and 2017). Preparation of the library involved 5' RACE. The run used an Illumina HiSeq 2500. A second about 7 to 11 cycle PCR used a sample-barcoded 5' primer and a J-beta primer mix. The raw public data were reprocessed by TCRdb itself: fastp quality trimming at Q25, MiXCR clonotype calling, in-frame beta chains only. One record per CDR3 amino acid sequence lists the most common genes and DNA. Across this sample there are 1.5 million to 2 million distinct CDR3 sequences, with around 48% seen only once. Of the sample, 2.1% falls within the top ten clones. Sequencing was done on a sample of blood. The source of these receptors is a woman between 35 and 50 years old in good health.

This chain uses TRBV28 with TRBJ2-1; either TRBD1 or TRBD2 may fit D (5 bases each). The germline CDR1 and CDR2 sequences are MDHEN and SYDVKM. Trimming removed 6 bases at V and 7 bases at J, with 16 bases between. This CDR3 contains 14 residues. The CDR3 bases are TGTGCCAGCAGACCCCCGGGGCCGCTGAATGAGCAGTTCTTC. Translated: CASRPPGPLNEQFF.

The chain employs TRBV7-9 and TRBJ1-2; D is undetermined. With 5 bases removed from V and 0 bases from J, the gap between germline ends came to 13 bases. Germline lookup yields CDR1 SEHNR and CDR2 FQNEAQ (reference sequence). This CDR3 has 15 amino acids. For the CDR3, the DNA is TGTGCCAGCAGCCTTAACCTGGGGACTAACTATGGCTACACCTTC. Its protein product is CASSLNLGTNYGYTF.

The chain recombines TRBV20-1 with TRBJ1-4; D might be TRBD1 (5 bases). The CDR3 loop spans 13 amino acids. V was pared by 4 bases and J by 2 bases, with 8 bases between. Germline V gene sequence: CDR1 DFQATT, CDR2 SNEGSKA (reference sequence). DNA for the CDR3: TGCAGTGCTATAGAGGGGACTAATGAAAAACTGTTTTTT. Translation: CSAIEGTNEKLFF.

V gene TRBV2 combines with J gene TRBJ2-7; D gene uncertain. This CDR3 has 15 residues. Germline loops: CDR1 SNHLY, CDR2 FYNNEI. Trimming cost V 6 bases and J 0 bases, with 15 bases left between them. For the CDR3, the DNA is TGTGCCAGCAGGTTTTCAGGAATCCTCTCCTACGAGCAGTACTTC. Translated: CASRFSGILSYEQYF.

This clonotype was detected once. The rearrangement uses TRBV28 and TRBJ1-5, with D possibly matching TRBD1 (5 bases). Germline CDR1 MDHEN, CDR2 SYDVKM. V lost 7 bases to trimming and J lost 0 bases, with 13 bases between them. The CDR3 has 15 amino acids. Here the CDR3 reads CASTGASYSNQPQHF. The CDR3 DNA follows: TGTGCCAGCACCGGGGCATCATATAGCAATCAGCCCCAGCATTTT.

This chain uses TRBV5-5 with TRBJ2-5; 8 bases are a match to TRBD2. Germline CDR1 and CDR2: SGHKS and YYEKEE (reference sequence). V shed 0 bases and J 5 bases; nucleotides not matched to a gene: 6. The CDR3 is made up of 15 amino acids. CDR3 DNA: TGTGCCAGCAGCTTGGGAGCGGGGGTAGAGGAGACCCAGTACTTC. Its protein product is CASSLGAGVEETQYF.

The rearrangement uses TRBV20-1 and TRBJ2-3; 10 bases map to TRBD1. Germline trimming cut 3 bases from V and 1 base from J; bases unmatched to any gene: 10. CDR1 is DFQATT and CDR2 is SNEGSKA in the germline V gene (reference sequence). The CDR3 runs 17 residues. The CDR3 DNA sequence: TGCAGTGCTAGTGGGTACGGCGGGACAGGGGGCACAGATACGCAGTATTTT. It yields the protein CSASGYGGTGGTDTQYF.

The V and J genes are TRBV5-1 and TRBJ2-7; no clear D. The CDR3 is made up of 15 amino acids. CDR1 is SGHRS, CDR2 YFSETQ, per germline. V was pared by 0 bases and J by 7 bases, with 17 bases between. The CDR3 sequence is CASSLVPYSYNEQYF. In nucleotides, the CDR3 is TGCGCCAGCAGCTTGGTACCTTACTCCTACAATGAGCAGTACTTC.

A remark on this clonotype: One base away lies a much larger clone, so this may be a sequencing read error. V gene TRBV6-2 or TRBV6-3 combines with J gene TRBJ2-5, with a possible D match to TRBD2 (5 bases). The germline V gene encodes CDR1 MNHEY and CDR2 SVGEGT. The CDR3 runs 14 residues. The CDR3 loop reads CAGSYPDSQETQYF. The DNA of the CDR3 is TGTGCCGGCAGTTATCCGGACTCCCAAGAGACCCAGTACTTC.

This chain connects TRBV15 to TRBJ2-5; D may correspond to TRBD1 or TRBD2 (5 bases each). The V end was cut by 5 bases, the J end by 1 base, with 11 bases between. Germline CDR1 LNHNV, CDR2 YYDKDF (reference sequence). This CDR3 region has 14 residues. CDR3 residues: CATSVPGSQETQYF. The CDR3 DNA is TGTGCCACCAGCGTACCAGGGAGCCAAGAGACCCAGTACTTC.

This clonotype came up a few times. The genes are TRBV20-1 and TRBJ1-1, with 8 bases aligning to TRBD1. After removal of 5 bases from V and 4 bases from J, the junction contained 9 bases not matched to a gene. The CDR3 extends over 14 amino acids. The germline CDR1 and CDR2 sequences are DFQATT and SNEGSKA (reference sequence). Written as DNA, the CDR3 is TGCAGTGCTCCGACAGGGGTTGTGGCCACTGAAGCTTTCTTT. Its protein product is CSAPTGVVATEAFF.

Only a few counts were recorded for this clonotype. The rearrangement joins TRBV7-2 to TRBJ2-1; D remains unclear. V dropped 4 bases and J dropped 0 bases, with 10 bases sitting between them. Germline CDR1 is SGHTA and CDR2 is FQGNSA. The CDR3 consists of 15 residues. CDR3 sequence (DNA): TGTGCCAGCAGCTCAAGGGTAGGCTCCTACAATGAGCAGTTCTTC. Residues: CASSSRVGSYNEQFF.

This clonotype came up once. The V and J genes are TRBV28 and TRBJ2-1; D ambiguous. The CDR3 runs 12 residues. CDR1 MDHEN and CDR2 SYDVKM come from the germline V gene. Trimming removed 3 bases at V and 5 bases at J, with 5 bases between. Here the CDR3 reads CASSFTNNEQFF. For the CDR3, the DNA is TGTGCCAGCAGTTTCACGAACAATGAGCAGTTCTTC.

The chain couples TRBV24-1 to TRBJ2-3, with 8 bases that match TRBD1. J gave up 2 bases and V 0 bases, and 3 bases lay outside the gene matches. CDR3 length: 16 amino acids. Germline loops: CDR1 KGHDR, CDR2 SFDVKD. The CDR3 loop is CATSDLHRGATDTQYF. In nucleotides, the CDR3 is TGTGCCACCAGTGATTTGCACAGGGGGGCCACAGATACGCAGTATTTT.